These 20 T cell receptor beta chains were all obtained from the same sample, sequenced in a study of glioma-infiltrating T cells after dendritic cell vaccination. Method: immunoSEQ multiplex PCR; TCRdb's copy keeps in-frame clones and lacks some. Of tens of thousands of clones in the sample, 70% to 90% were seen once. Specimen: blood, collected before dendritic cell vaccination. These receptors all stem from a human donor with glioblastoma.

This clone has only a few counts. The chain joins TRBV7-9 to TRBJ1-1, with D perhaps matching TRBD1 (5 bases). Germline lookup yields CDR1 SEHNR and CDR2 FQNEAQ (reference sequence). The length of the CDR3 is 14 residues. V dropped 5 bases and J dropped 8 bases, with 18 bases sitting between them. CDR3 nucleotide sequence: TGTGCCAGCAGCCGCATCGAAGGGGCAGGGGAAGCTTTCTTT. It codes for CASSRIEGAGEAFF.

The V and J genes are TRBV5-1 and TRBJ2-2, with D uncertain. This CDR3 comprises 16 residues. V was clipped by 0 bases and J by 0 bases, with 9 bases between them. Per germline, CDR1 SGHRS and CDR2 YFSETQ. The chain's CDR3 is CASSLGTDTNTGELFF. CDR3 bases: TGCGCCAGCAGCTTGGGAACAGACACGAACACCGGGGAGCTGTTTTTT.

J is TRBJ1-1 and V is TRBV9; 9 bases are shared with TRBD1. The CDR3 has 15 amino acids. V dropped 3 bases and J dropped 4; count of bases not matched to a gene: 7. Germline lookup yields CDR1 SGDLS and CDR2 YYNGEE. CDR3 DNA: TGTGCCAGCAGCGCCTTACAGGGGGCGAGCACTGAAGCTTTCTTT. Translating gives CASSALQGASTEAFF.

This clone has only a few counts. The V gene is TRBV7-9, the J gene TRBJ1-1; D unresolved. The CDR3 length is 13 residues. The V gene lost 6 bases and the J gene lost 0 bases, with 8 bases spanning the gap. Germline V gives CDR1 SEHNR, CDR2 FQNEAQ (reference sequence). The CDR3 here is CASSVAMNTEAFF. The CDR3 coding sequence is TGTGCCAGCAGTGTCGCTATGAACACTGAAGCTTTCTTT. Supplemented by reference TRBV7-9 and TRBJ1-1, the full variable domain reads DTGVSQNPRHKITKRGQNVTFRCDPISEHNRLYWYRQTLGQGPEFLTYFQNEAQLEKSRLLSDRFSAERPKGSFSTLEIQRTEQGDSAMYLCASSVAMNTEAFFGQGTRLTVV.

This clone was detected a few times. CDR3 nucleotide sequence: TGTGCCACACGCGGGGGGCTTAGAAACACCATATATTTT. Encoded protein: CATRGGLRNTIYF. The chain is built from TRBV7-9 and TRBJ1-3, with D maybe TRBD1 (6 bases). CDR1 is SEHNR, CDR2 FQNEAQ, per germline (reference sequence). Trimming pared 10 bases from V and 5 bases from J, leaving 15 bases between. The CDR3 has 13 amino acids.

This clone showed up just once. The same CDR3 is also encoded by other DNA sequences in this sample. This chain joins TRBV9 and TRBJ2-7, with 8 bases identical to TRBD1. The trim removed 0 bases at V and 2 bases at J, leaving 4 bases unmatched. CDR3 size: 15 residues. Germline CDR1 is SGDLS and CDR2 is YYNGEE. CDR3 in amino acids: CASSVGGQGTYEQYF. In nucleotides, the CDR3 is TGTGCCAGCAGCGTAGGAGGACAGGGCACCTACGAGCAGTACTTC.

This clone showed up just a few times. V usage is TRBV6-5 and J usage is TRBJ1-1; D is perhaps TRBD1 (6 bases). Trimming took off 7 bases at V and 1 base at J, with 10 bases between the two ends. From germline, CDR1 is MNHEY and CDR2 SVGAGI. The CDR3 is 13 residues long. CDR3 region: CASNRVRNTEAFF. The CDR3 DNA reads TGTGCCAGCAACAGGGTACGGAACACTGAAGCTTTCTTT.

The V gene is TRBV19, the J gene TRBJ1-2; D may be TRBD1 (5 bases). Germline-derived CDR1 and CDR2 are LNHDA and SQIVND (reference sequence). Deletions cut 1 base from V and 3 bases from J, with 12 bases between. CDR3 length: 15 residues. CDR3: CASSIGQGEDYGYTF. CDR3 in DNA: TGTGCCAGTAGTATAGGCCAGGGCGAGGACTATGGCTACACCTTC.

CDR3 nucleotide sequence: TGTGCCAGCAGAGCCCGAGGACTAGGTTCGAATGAGCAGTTCTTC. Amino acid sequence: CASRARGLGSNEQFF. This chain links TRBV7-9 with TRBJ2-1; 7 positions agree with TRBD2. V dropped 6 bases and J dropped 7; count of bases not matched to a gene: 12. Germline loops: CDR1 SEHNR, CDR2 FQNEAQ (reference sequence). The CDR3 has 15 amino acids.

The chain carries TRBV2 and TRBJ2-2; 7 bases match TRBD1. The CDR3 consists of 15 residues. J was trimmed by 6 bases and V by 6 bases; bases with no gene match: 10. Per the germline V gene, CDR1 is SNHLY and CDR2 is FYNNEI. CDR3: CASRDRDRGSGELFF. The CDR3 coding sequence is TGTGCCAGCAGGGACCGGGACAGAGGGTCCGGGGAGCTGTTTTTT. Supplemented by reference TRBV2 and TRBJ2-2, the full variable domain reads EPEVTQTPSHQVTQMGQEVILRCVPISNHLYFYWYRQILGQKVEFLVSFYNNEISEKSEIFDDQFSVERPDGSNFTLKIRSTKLEDSAMYFCASRDRDRGSGELFFGEGSRLTVL.

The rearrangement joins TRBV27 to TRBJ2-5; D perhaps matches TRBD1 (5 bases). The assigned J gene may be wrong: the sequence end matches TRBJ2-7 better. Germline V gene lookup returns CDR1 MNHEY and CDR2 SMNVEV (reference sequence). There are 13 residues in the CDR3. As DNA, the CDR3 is TGTGCCAGCACCCAGGGTCCCTCCTACGAGCAGTACTTC. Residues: CASTQGPSYEQYF.

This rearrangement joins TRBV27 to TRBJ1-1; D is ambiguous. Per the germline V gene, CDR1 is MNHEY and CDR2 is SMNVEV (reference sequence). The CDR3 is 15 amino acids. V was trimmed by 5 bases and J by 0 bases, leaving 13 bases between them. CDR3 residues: CASSLYPTMNTEAFF. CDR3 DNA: TGTGCCAGCAGTCTATACCCTACTATGAACACTGAAGCTTTCTTT.

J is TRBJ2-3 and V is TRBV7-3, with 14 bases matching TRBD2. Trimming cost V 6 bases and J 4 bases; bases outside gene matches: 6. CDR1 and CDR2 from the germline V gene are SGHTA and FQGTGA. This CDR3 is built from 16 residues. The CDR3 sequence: CASSSTSGGAADTQYF. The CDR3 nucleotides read TGTGCCAGCAGTTCGACTAGCGGGGGGGCTGCAGATACGCAGTATTTT.

The CDR3 bases are TGTGCCAGCAGTATAGACAGCTATGGCTACACCTTC. It specifies CASSIDSYGYTF. The gene calls are TRBV6-5 and TRBJ1-2; D perhaps matches TRBD1 (5 bases). This CDR3 has 12 amino acids. The germline V gene encodes CDR1 MNHEY and CDR2 SVGAGI. V was trimmed by 5 bases and J by 4 bases, leaving 8 bases between them.

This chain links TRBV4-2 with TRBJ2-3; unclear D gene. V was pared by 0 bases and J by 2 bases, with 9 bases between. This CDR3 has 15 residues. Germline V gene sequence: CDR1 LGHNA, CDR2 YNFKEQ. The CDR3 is CASSQDRVNTDTQYF. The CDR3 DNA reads TGTGCCAGCAGCCAAGATCGCGTTAACACAGATACGCAGTATTTT.

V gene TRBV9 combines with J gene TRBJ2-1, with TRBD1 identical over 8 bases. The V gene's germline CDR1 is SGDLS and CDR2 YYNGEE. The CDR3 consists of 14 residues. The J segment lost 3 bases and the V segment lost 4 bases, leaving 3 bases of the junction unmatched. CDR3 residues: CASSPTGGYNEQFF. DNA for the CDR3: TGTGCCAGCAGCCCAACAGGGGGCTACAATGAGCAGTTCTTC.

The CDR3 reads CASSQGTGSSSPLHF. The CDR3 coding sequence is TGTGCCAGCAGCCAAGGGACAGGTTCAAGTTCACCCCTCCACTTT. This chain uses TRBV14 with TRBJ1-6; 7 positions match TRBD1. This CDR3 is 15 amino acids long. J lost 9 bases, V lost 1 base, and 6 bases had no gene match. Germline V CDR1 and CDR2: SGHDN, FVKESK.

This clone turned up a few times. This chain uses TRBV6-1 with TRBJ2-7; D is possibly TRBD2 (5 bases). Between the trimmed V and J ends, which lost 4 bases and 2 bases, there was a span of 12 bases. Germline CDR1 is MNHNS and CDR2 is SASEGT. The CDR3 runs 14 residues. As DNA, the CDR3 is TGTGCCAGCAGTGCTTTCGGGGATACCTACGAGCAGTACTTC. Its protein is CASSAFGDTYEQYF.

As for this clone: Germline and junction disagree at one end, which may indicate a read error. The CDR3 nucleotides read TGTGCCAGCAGTCCCGAGCGGGGAAACACTGAAGCTCTCTTT. Translation: CASSPERGNTEALF. This sequence joins TRBV2 and TRBJ1-1; unclear D gene. Germline V lookup: CDR1 SNHLY, CDR2 FYNNEI. This CDR3 comprises 14 residues.

The CDR3 DNA sequence: TGTGCCAGCAGTGATCCCCCGGGACAGGGGAGGCAAGAGACCCAGTACTTC. Translated, it gives CASSDPPGQGRQETQYF. The genes are TRBV25-1 and TRBJ2-5; TRBD1 aligns across 10 bases. Trimming took 3 bases from V and 2 from J; bases not matched to a gene: 9. Germline CDR1 reads MGHDK; CDR2 reads SYGVNS. The length of the CDR3 is 17 residues.